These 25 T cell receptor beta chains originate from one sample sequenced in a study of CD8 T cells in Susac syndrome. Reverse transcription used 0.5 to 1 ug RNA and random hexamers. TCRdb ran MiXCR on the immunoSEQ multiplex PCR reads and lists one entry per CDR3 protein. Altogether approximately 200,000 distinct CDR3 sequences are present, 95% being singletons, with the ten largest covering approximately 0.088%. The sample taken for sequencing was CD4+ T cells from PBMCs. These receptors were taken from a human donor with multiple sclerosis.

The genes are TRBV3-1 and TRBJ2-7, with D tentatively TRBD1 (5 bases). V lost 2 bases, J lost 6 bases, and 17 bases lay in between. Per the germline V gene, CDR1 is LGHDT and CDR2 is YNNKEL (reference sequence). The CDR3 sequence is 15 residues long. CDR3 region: CASSQLLQVSSEQYF. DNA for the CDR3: TGTGCCAGCAGCCAACTATTACAGGTATCGAGCGAGCAGTACTTC.

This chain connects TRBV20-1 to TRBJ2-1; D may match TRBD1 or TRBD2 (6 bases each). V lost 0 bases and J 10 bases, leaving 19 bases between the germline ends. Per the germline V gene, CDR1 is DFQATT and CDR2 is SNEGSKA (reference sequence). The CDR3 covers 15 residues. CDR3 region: CSAREFGGPITEQFF. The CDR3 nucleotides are TGCAGTGCTAGAGAATTCGGGGGCCCGATCACAGAGCAGTTCTTC.

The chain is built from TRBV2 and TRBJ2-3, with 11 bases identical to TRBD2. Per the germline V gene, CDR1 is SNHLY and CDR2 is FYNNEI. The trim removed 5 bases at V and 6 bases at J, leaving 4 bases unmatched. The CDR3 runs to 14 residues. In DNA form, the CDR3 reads TGTGCCAGCAGTTATAGCGGGGGGGCCGATACGCAGTATTTT. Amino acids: CASSYSGGADTQYF. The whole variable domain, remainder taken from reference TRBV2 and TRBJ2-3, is EPEVTQTPSHQVTQMGQEVILRCVPISNHLYFYWYRQILGQKVEFLVSFYNNEISEKSEIFDDQFSVERPDGSNFTLKIRSTKLEDSAMYFCASSYSGGADTQYFGPGTRLTVL.

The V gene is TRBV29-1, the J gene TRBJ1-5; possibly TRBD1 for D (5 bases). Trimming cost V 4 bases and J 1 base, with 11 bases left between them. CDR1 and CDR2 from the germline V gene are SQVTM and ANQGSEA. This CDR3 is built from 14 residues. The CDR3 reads CSVGWGGSNQPQHF. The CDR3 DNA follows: TGCAGCGTTGGATGGGGGGGAAGCAATCAGCCCCAGCATTTT.

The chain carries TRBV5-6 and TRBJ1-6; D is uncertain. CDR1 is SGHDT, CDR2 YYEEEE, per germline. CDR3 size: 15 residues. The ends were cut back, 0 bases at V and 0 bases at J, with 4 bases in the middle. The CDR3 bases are TGTGCCAGCAGCTTGGGTGCCTCCTATAATTCACCCCTCCACTTT. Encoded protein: CASSLGASYNSPLHF.

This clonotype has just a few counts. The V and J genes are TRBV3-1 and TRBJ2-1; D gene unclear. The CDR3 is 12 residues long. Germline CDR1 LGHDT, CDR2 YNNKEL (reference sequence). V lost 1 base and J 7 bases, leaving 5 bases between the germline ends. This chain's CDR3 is CASSQVNNEQFF. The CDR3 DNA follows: TGTGCCAGCAGCCAAGTTAATAATGAGCAGTTCTTC.

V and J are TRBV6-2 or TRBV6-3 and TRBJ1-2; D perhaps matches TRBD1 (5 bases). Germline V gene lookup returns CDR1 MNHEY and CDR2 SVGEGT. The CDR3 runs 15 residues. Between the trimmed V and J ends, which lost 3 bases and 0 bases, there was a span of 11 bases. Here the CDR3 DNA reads TGTGCCAGCAGTTATCCAGGGAGGCCTAACTATGGCTACACCTTC. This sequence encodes CASSYPGRPNYGYTF.

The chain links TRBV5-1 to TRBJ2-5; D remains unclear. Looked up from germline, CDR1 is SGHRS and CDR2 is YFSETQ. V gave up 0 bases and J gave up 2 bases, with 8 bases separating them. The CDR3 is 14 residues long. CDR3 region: CASSLVTDQETQYF. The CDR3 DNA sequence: TGCGCCAGCAGCTTGGTGACTGATCAAGAGACCCAGTACTTC. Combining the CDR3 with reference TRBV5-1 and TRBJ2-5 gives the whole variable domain KAGVTQTPRYLIKTRGQQVTLSCSPISGHRSVSWYQQTPGQGLQFLFEYFSETQRNKGNFPGRFSGRQFSNSRSEMNVSTLELGDSALYLCASSLVTDQETQYFGPGTRLLVL.

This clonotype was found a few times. CDR3 nucleotide sequence: TGCAGTGCTAGTAGGGGTAGCTCCTACAATGAGCAGTTCTTC. This sequence encodes CSASRGSSYNEQFF. This chain links TRBV20-1 with TRBJ2-1; D is possibly TRBD1 (5 bases). Germline values: CDR1 DFQATT, CDR2 SNEGSKA (reference sequence). The V and J ends lost 3 bases and 0 bases respectively, with 9 bases between them. This CDR3 is 14 amino acids long.

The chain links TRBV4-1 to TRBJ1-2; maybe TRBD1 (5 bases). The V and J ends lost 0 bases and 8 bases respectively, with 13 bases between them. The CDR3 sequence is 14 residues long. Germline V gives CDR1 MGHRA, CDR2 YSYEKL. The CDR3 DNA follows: TGCGCCAGCAGCCAAGATCGGGCAGGGCGAGGCTACACCTTC. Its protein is CASSQDRAGRGYTF.

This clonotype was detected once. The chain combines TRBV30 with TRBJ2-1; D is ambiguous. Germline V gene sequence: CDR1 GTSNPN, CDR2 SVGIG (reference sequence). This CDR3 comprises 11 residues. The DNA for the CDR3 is TGTACTGCGAGCTCCTACAATGAGCAGTTCTTC. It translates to CTASSYNEQFF.

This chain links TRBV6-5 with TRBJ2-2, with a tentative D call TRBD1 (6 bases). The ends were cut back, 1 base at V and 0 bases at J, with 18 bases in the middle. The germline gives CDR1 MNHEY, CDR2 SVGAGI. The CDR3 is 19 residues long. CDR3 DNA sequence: TGTGCCAGCAGTTACTTTTTTCCCGGGACAACTCCGAACACCGGGGAGCTGTTTTTT. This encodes CASSYFFPGTTPNTGELFF.

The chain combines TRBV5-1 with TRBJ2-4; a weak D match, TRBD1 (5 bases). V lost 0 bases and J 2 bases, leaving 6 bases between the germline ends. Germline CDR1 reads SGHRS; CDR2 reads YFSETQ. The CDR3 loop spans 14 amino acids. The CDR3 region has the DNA TGCGCCAGCAGCTTGGCAGGGCCCAAAAACATTCAGTACTTC. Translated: CASSLAGPKNIQYF.

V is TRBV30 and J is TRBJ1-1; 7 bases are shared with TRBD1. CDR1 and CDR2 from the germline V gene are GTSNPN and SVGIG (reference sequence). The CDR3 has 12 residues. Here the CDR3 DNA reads TGTGTTTGGGGACAGATGAACACTGAAGCTTTCTTT. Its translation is CVWGQMNTEAFF.

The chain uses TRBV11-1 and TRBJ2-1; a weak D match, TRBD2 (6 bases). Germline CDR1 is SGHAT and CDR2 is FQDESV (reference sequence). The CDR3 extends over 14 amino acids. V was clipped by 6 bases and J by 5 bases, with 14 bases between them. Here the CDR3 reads CASRFSGGNNEQFF. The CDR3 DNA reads TGTGCCAGCAGGTTTTCTGGAGGGAACAATGAGCAGTTCTTC.

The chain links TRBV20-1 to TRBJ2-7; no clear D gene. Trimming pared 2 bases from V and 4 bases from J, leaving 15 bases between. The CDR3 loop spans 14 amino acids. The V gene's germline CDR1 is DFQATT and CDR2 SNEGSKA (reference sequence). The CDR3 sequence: CSARNLDGLYEQYF. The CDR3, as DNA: TGCAGTGCTAGAAATTTGGACGGATTATACGAGCAGTACTTC.

CDR3 residues: CASRSQGREQYF. The CDR3 DNA sequence: TGTGCCAGTAGATCACAGGGGCGCGAGCAGTACTTC. The gene calls are TRBV19 and TRBJ2-7; 7 bases align to TRBD1. Trimming cost V 6 bases and J 6 bases; bases outside gene matches: 5. The CDR3 is 12 residues long. Germline CDR1 is LNHDA and CDR2 is SQIVND (reference sequence).

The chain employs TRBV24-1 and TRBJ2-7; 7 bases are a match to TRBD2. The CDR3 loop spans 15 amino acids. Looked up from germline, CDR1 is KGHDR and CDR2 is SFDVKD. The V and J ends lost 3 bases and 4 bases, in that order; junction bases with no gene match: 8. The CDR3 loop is CATSDGLAGEYEQYF. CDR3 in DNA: TGTGCCACCAGTGATGGTCTCGCGGGGGAATACGAGCAGTACTTC.

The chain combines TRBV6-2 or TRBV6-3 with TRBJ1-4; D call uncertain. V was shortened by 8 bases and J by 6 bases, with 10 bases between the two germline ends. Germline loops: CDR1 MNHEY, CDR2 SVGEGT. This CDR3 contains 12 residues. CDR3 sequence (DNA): TGTGCCAGCGCGGAAGGCGATGAAAAACTGTTTTTT. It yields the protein CASAEGDEKLFF.

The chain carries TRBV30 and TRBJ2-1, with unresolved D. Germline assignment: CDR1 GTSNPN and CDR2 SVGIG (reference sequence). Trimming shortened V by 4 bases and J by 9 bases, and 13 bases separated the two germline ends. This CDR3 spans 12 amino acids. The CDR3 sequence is CAWMAGASEQFF. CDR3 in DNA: TGTGCCTGGATGGCAGGAGCGTCTGAGCAGTTCTTC. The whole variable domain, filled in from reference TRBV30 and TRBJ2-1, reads SQTIHQWPATLVQPVGSPLSLECTVEGTSNPNLYWYRQAAGRGLQLLFYSVGIGQISSEVPQNLSASRPQDRQFILSSKKLLLSDSGFYLCAWMAGASEQFFGPGTRLTVL.

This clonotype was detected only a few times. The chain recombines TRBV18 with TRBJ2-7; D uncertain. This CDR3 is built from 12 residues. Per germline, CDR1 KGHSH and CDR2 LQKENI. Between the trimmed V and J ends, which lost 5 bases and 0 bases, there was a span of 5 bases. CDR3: CASSASSYEQYF. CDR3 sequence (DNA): TGTGCCAGCTCAGCAAGCTCCTACGAGCAGTACTTC.

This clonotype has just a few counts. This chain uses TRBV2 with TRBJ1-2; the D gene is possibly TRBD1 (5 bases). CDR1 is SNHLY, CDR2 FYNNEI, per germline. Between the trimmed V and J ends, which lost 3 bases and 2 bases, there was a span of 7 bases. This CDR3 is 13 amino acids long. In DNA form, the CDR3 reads TGTGCCAGCAGTGAGGAGGGGAACTATGGCTACACCTTC. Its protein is CASSEEGNYGYTF.

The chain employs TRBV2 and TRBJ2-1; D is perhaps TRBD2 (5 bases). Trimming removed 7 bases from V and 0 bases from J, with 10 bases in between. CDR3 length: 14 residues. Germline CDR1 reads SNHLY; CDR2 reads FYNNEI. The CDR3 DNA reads TGTGCCAGCATCTTGGACTCCTCCTACAATGAGCAGTTCTTC. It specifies CASILDSSYNEQFF.

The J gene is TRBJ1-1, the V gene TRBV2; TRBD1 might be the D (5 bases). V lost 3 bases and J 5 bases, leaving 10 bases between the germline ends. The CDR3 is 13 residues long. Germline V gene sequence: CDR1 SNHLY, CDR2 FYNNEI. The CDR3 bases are TGTGCCAGCAGTGACTTGGGGGGGACTGAAGCTTTCTTT. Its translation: CASSDLGGTEAFF.

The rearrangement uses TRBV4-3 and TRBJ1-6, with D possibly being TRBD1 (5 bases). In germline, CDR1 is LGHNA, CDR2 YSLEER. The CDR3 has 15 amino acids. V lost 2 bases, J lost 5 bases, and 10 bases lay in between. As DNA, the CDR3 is TGCGCCAGCAGCCAAAGTGACAGTAATAATTCACCCCTCCACTTT. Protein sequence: CASSQSDSNNSPLHF.